One and the same sample provided the 11 T cell receptor beta chains below, sequenced in a study of Ad26.COV2.S vaccination and SARS-CoV-2 variants. The treatment denotes: over 15 received Ad26.COV2.S at low or high dose, single or two shots; several received placebo; per-sample allocation not given. Vaccine and placebo recipients were sampled on day 63 after the first injection. TCRdb keeps only in-frame clones here, not all; method: immunoSEQ multiplex PCR. The sample lists over 350,000 clones; 80% to 90% were seen once. The material was peripheral blood, obtained in a trial of Ad26.COV2.S vaccine versus placebo. The origin of the receptors is a person between 18 and 59 years old who received the Ad26.COV2.S COVID-19 vaccine or a placebo.

J is TRBJ1-4 and V is TRBV2; D gene ambiguous. Trimming removed 5 bases at V and 8 bases at J, with 18 bases between. The germline gives CDR1 SNHLY, CDR2 FYNNEI. The CDR3 contains 15 residues. The CDR3 coding sequence is TGTGCCAGCAGTTCCCCTTTGGCCGGGATGGAAAAACTGTTTTTT. Translated: CASSSPLAGMEKLFF.

The gene calls are TRBV3-1 (or the pseudogene TRBV3-2) and TRBJ1-5; TRBD1 aligns across 8 bases. The V segment lost 1 base and the J segment 2 bases; nucleotides outside the gene matches: 7. In germline, CDR1 is LGHDT, CDR2 YNNKEL (reference sequence). The CDR3 covers 17 residues. The CDR3 protein is CASSQGTGIGGNQPQHF. The CDR3 bases are TGTGCCAGCAGCCAAGGGACAGGGATTGGTGGCAATCAGCCCCAGCATTTT.

This clone was counted a single time. The rearrangement joins TRBV11-2 to TRBJ1-1; D not resolved. CDR3 length: 13 residues. CDR1 SGHAT and CDR2 FQNNGV come from the germline V gene. V lost 4 bases to trimming and J lost 1 base, with 7 bases between them. The CDR3 nucleotides are TGTGCCAGCAGCTCTCCCGGGAACACTGAAGCTTTCTTT. It specifies CASSSPGNTEAFF.

The V and J genes are TRBV5-4 and TRBJ1-1; D ambiguous. Trimming left V 2 bases short and J 7 bases short, with 12 bases between. Per germline, CDR1 SGHNT and CDR2 YYREEE (reference sequence). CDR3 size: 13 residues. This CDR3 reads CASSFTLEGEAFF. The CDR3 nucleotides read TGTGCCAGCAGCTTTACACTTGAGGGTGAAGCTTTCTTT.

The rearrangement joins TRBV28 to TRBJ1-4, with 10 bases identical to TRBD1. V was pared by 3 bases and J by 8 bases, with 6 bases of the junction left unmatched. Germline loops: CDR1 MDHEN, CDR2 SYDVKM. This CDR3 contains 15 residues. CDR3 residues: CASSFATGQGEKLFF. CDR3 nucleotide sequence: TGTGCCAGCAGTTTTGCGACGGGACAGGGGGAAAAACTGTTTTTT. The whole variable domain, remainder taken from reference TRBV28 and TRBJ1-4, is DVKVTQSSRYLVKRTGEKVFLECVQDMDHENMFWYRQDPGLGLRLIYFSYDVKMKEKGDIPEGYSVSREKKERFSLILESASTNQTSMYLCASSFATGQGEKLFFGSGTQLSVL.

The chain recombines TRBV9 with TRBJ1-3, with D possibly being TRBD1 (5 bases). The germline CDR1 and CDR2 sequences are SGDLS and YYNGEE. This CDR3 is built from 18 residues. The ends were cut back, 0 bases at V and 0 bases at J, with 16 bases in the middle. The DNA of the CDR3 is TGTGCCAGCAGCGTAGTACCCTACCGGGGACGCTCTGGAAACACCATATATTTT. Protein product: CASSVVPYRGRSGNTIYF.

A single count supports this clone. The chain recombines TRBV19 with TRBJ1-4, with no clear D. The CDR3 length is 14 residues. Germline V CDR1 and CDR2: LNHDA, SQIVND (reference sequence). Trimming pared 7 bases from V and 0 bases from J, leaving 9 bases between. In DNA form, the CDR3 reads TGTGCCAGTAAGGACGGTGCAACTAATGAAAAACTGTTTTTT. Amino acids: CASKDGATNEKLFF.

V gene TRBV6-2 or TRBV6-3 combines with J gene TRBJ1-6; 8 nucleotides agree with TRBD1. With 4 bases clipped from V and 10 bases from J, the junction kept 6 bases outside the gene matches. In germline, CDR1 is MNHEY, CDR2 SVGEGT. CDR3 length: 14 residues. The CDR3: CASSSTGDISPLHF. For the CDR3, the DNA is TGTGCCAGCAGTTCGACAGGGGATATATCACCCCTCCACTTT.

The chain couples TRBV7-8 to TRBJ2-1; D may be TRBD1 (5 bases). The CDR3 loop spans 11 amino acids. V lost 0 bases, J lost 14 bases, and 8 bases lay in between. Germline CDR1 reads SGHVS; CDR2 reads FQNEAQ. The CDR3 DNA sequence: TGTGCCAGCAGCTTAGCTCAAGGGGAGTTCTTC. Translation: CASSLAQGEFF.

J is TRBJ1-6 and V is TRBV7-2, with D maybe TRBD1 (5 bases). Germline assignment: CDR1 SGHTA and CDR2 FQGNSA. V lost 1 base and J lost 8, with 12 bases in between. This CDR3 is 15 amino acids long. CDR3 sequence (DNA): TGTGCCAGCAGCTTAGGGGAGACAGTCTATTCACCCCTCCACTTT. Residues: CASSLGETVYSPLHF.

The genes are TRBV27 and TRBJ2-5; D is possibly TRBD2 (6 bases). The V gene's germline CDR1 is MNHEY and CDR2 SMNVEV (reference sequence). V dropped 3 bases and J dropped 1 base, with 15 bases sitting between them. The CDR3 runs 16 residues. DNA of the CDR3: TGTGCCAGCAGTTTGTGGGACTTGAGAGGCCAAGAGACCCAGTACTTC. It is translated as CASSLWDLRGQETQYF.